The entry below describes one T cell receptor (beta chain). This CDR3 is built from 16 residues. CDR1 SEHNR and CDR2 FQNEAQ come from the germline V gene (reference sequence). V lost 6 bases to trimming and J lost 4 bases; unmatched junction nucleotides: 8. The sample originates from a study of technical replicates of blood from a handful of donors. Libraries were prepared by immunoSEQ multiplex PCR; TCRdb keeps only in-frame clonotypes and omits some of them. Here the sample spans 60,000 to 90,000 clones, 95% being singletons. The clonotype originates from a human donor in good health. The sample was T cells isolated from PBMCs. The chain employs TRBV7-9 and TRBJ2-2; TRBD1 matches at 10 bases. The CDR3 region has the DNA TGTGCCAGCAGGTCGTGGGGACAGGGGTCCACCGGGGAGCTGTTTTTT. This gives the protein CASRSWGQGSTGELFF.